This TCR beta chain came from a study of blood T cell repertoires in COVID-19. Individuals drawn from approximately 26 US areas were roughly 18 to 100 years old. Cohorts were determined from participant-reported clinical history. The assay was immunoSEQ multiplex PCR, and TCRdb's table has in-frame clones only and misses some. The sample records some 350,000 clones, about 88% being singletons. This CDR3 has 16 residues. Germline V gives CDR1 SGHNT, CDR2 YENEEA. V was pared by 5 bases and J by 3 bases, with 4 bases of the junction left unmatched. Sequencing input: PBMCs or T cells enriched from blood (not recorded which). The TCR was taken from a woman in her thirties who had recovered from COVID-19. This chain joins TRBV11-3 and TRBJ2-1, with TRBD2 matching 13 bases. CDR3 sequence reads: CASSIRLAGGYNEQFF. The CDR3 coding sequence is TGTGCCAGCAGCATCCGACTAGCGGGGGGCTACAATGAGCAGTTCTTC.